The 25 T cell receptor beta chains reported below all come from one sample, sequenced in a study of T cells expressing NK-cell markers. TCRdb reanalyzed the 5' RACE reads, giving one entry per CDR3 protein sequence and no DNA. This table lists hundreds of thousands of distinct CDR3 sequences. Sequencing input: blood T cells: a sorted CD56 or NKG2C T cell subset, CD4+ or CD8+ T cells, or bulk PBMC T cells (not recorded which). Receptors were obtained from a man aged 18-70 years in good health.

V gene TRBV9 combines with J gene TRBJ1-5; TCRdb returns TRBD1, unconfirmable since there is no DNA. This CDR3 spans 14 amino acids. Germline assignment: CDR1 SGDLS and CDR2 YYNGEE. CDR3 loop: CASSVARGDQPQHF.

This chain connects TRBV7-9 to TRBJ2-4. Germline-derived CDR1 and CDR2 are SEHNR and FQNEAQ (reference sequence). The CDR3 is 13 residues long. The CDR3 reads CASSLESLSIQYF.

This chain connects TRBV19 to TRBJ2-7; TCRdb's D call of TRBD1 is untestable without DNA. This CDR3 has 15 residues. The germline V gene encodes CDR1 LNHDA and CDR2 SQIVND (reference sequence). CDR3 region: CASSSSRDGYYEQYF.

This rearrangement joins TRBV27 to TRBJ1-1. This CDR3 has 13 residues. The germline V gene encodes CDR1 MNHEY and CDR2 SMNVEV (reference sequence). The CDR3 reads CASSAKPQDEAFF.

This chain links TRBV28 with TRBJ2-2; lacking DNA, the TRBD1 call made by TCRdb goes unchecked. CDR1 MDHEN and CDR2 SYDVKM come from the germline V gene. The CDR3 contains 15 residues. CDR3 protein: CASSPSRGSAGELFF.

This chain uses TRBV6-5 with TRBJ2-5; no DNA is available, so the TRBD2 call from TCRdb remains unchecked. Germline V gene sequence: CDR1 MNHEY, CDR2 SVGAGI. This CDR3 is built from 15 residues. CDR3 amino acids: CASSYRGPPKQTQYF.

The chain recombines TRBV19 with TRBJ1-5; TCRdb's D gene call, TRBD1, goes unchecked for lack of DNA. There are 16 residues in the CDR3. The germline V gene encodes CDR1 LNHDA and CDR2 SQIVND (reference sequence). CDR3 protein: CASRPDRASSNQPQHF. The variable domain in full, with the rest retrieved from reference TRBV19 and TRBJ1-5, is DGGITQSPKYLFRKEGQNVTLSCEQNLNHDAMYWYRQDPGQGLRLIYYSQIVNDFQKGDIAEGYSVSREKKESFPLTVTSAQKNPTAFYLCASRPDRASSNQPQHFGDGTRLSIL.

The chain recombines TRBV7-9 with TRBJ2-3; no DNA is available, so the TRBD2 call from TCRdb remains unchecked. Germline lookup yields CDR1 SEHNR and CDR2 FQNEAQ (reference sequence). CDR3 size: 16 residues. The CDR3: CASSPRTSGPTDTQYF.

The chain combines TRBV15 with TRBJ2-7; TCRdb designates TRBD1, a call that cannot be tested without DNA. CDR3 size: 16 residues. Germline-derived CDR1 and CDR2 are LNHNV and YYDKDF (reference sequence). CDR3 loop: CATSGAWASATYEQYF.

The chain has TRBV2 and TRBJ2-5; TCRdb indicates TRBD2, and absent DNA this call remains unverified. The germline CDR1 and CDR2 sequences are SNHLY and FYNNEI. The CDR3 covers 14 residues. CDR3 residues: CASSDTSVQETQYF.

The V call is TRBV7-2, the J call TRBJ2-5; TCRdb outputs TRBD1, but without DNA this stays unchecked. CDR3 length: 17 residues. Germline V lookup: CDR1 SGHTA, CDR2 FQGNSA. This CDR3 is CASSLVALGGDRETQYF.

This chain links TRBV20-1 with TRBJ2-1. Germline lookup yields CDR1 DFQATT and CDR2 SNEGSKA (reference sequence). The CDR3 length is 15 residues. CDR3 protein: CSARDLSFSYNEQFF.

The chain combines TRBV6-7 with TRBJ1-2; TCRdb's assignment of TRBD1 cannot be checked, as there is no DNA. TRBV6-7 is designated an ORF whose function remains uncertain. CDR3 length: 15 amino acids. The chain's CDR3 is CASSYTMWQGSGYTF.

The gene calls are TRBV7-2 and TRBJ1-5; TCRdb lists TRBD1, though no DNA is available to test this call. The germline V gene has CDR1 SGHTA and CDR2 FQGNSA. This CDR3 has 15 residues. The CDR3 sequence is CASSPGTGGNQPQHF.

The chain is built from TRBV15 and TRBJ1-1. The CDR3 spans 14 residues. Germline CDR1 LNHNV, CDR2 YYDKDF (reference sequence). This CDR3 is CATRSPPTSKEAFF. Full variable domain (rest looked up from reference TRBV15 and TRBJ1-1): DAMVIQNPRYQVTQFGKPVTLSCSQTLNHNVMYWYQQKSSQAPKLLFHYYDKDFNNEADTPDNFQSRRPNTSFCFLDIRSPGLGDTAMYLCATRSPPTSKEAFFGQGTRLTVV.

V and J are TRBV4-1 and TRBJ2-6; absent DNA, TCRdb's TRBD1 call cannot be checked. CDR3 size: 20 residues. CDR1 and CDR2 from the germline V gene are MGHRA and YSYEKL. CDR3 loop: CASSQVMIGGGGSGANVLTF.

This chain connects TRBV7-9 to TRBJ1-2. The CDR3 is 13 residues long. Looked up from germline, CDR1 is SEHNR and CDR2 is FQNEAQ (reference sequence). CDR3 residues: CASSMTTAERYTF.

The rearrangement joins TRBV12-5 to TRBJ1-3; with no DNA, the TCRdb D assignment of TRBD1 cannot be verified. The CDR3 spans 14 residues. Germline V gives CDR1 LGHNT, CDR2 FRNRAP. The chain's CDR3 is CASGSAGGPHTIYF.

J is TRBJ2-5 and V is TRBV5-1; TCRdb's assignment of TRBD2 cannot be checked, as there is no DNA. This CDR3 spans 16 amino acids. The germline gives CDR1 SGHRS, CDR2 YFSETQ. Here the CDR3 reads CASYWGDQRGAQTQYF.

This sequence joins TRBV6-1 and TRBJ1-6. Germline V CDR1 and CDR2: MNHNS, SASEGT. The length of the CDR3 is 14 residues. CDR3 sequence: CASRAFSSNSPLHF.

This chain joins TRBV12-5 and TRBJ1-2; absent DNA, TCRdb's TRBD1 call cannot be checked. CDR1 LGHNT and CDR2 FRNRAP come from the germline V gene. The CDR3 is 16 amino acids. This chain's CDR3 is CASGLVPLGQGNGYTF.

The CDR3 reads CASSYSRGEDTQYF. The chain joins TRBV6-2 or TRBV6-3 to TRBJ2-3; no DNA is available, so the TRBD1 call from TCRdb remains unchecked. From germline, CDR1 is MNHEY and CDR2 SVGEGT. CDR3 size: 14 residues.

This sequence joins TRBV7-9 and TRBJ2-1; as DNA is missing, the TRBD2 call by TCRdb cannot be tested. The CDR3 totals 15 residues. Per germline, CDR1 SEHNR and CDR2 FQNEAQ (reference sequence). The CDR3 is CASSLGNRRGGIQFF.

This chain uses TRBV6-5 with TRBJ2-7; TCRdb lists TRBD1, though no DNA is available to test this call. CDR3 length: 15 residues. Germline loops: CDR1 MNHEY, CDR2 SVGAGI. The CDR3 spells CASSSLGQRGGEQYF.

The V gene is TRBV11-2, the J gene TRBJ2-3; no DNA is available, so the TRBD1 call from TCRdb remains unchecked. Germline-derived CDR1 and CDR2 are SGHAT and FQNNGV. The CDR3 has 17 residues. CDR3: CASSPRQDAFNTDTQYF.